Included here is one T cell receptor (beta chain) sequence, with context. Which antigen it targets is not known. No much larger clonotype is one base removed from it; base qualities were not supplied. Libraries were made using 5' RACE. A second roughly 6 to 11 cycle PCR used a sample-barcoded 5' primer and a J-beta primer mix. Each TCR beta cDNA molecule received a unique molecular identifier from a template-switch 5' adaptor carrying 12 random nucleotides. Each sample yielded at least 2.5 million CDR3-containing paired-end reads. First-strand cDNA synthesis was performed from all RNA using the Mint cDNA synthesis kit, with priming by a TRBC-specific oligonucleotide. Following uracil-DNA glycosylase treatment, a first 18-cycle PCR with universal primers M1SS and BC2_uni_R was performed on all cDNA. For the original study's pipeline: For normalization, 1 million high-quality reads, each with a distinct molecular identifier, were randomly selected from each sample. Reads with shared molecular identifiers were discarded instead of being binned into consensus sequences. MiTCR, run with a Q25 quality threshold and the strictest error-elimination algorithm, handled CDR3 identification, clonotype clustering and error correction. Lower-bound total TCR beta diversity was estimated with a nonparametric unseen species model using Euler transformation. TCRdb's own reprocessing of the public reads used fastp at Q25 and MiXCR and kept productive beta chains. Here each entry gathers all rows of one CDR3 protein and keeps the most common genes and DNA. These V and J calls derive from TCRdb rather than the authors' analysis. The table for this sample lists some 1,800,000 distinct CDR3 sequences; roughly two fifths of them were counted only once. The top ten clonotypes cover 20% to 25% of the sample.

This sample is part of a study of blood T cells in healthy people across ages (dated by TCRdb to about 2015). Regarding the study in general: In model experiments, template switching captured roughly one uniquely barcoded TCR beta cDNA molecule for every two T cells. The study measured age-related changes in TCR beta repertoire diversity using deep sequencing normalized with unique cDNA molecular identifiers. Donors were grouped into four age groups: young (average about 15 years), middle-aged (39), aged (approximately 58) and long-lived (over 80). For two donors (one aged 18 to 30 and one aged 80 or older), the study analyzed two additional independent replicas of 1 million unique cDNA reads from the same blood draw. Donors of different ages were randomly distributed across sequencing lanes to avoid experimental bias.

There are 13 amino acids in the CDR3, from cysteine to phenylalanine inclusive. The DNA shown is the 39-base CDR3, in frame from base 1. V gives up 1 base and J gives up 4 bases, and the segment between their germline ends measures 7 bases. CDR1 is given as LGHNA and CDR2 as YNFKEQ, both from the germline V gene. Summary of the overall study and its limitations: Conclusive comparison of naive and antigen-experienced compartments was prevented by the profiling of bulk unsorted PBMCs. Because the CMV infection status of the donors was unknown, age-related changes in expanded clonotypes may potentially have been confounded. Observed TCR beta diversity per million T cells fell roughly linearly with age, and a significant reduction was already apparent by age around 40. Compared with the aged group, the long-lived group had more naive CD4+ T cells, fewer expanded clones and increased TCR diversity, suggesting age selection. The percentage of naive T cells measured by flow cytometry correlated strongly with observed TCR beta diversity. Estimates of total diversity based on one million sequenced T cells were regarded as lower bounds and as underestimates.

The 40 or so donors, aged 6 to 90 years, were systemically healthy Caucasian individuals from Russia. Each donor gave ten milliliters of peripheral blood, collected into EDTA-treated Vacutainer tubes. PBMCs were isolated by Ficoll-Paque density-gradient centrifugation, with at least 6.5 million obtained per sample. Trizol reagent was used to extract total RNA from the PBMCs, yielding at least 6 micrograms per sample. For every donor, flow cytometry on a PBMC aliquot measured the percentage of naive CD45RAhigh/CD27high T cells. The origin of this receptor is a human donor in good health. The sample consisted of blood. The sequence links TRBV4-2 to TRBJ2-5, with the D gene uncertain. The sequence in DNA is TGTGCCAGCAGCCAAGCAGACGGAGAGACCCAGTACTTC. Translated, this gives CASSQADGETQYF.